This T cell receptor (beta chain) was found in a study of post-analysis software for immune sequencing data. As for the study in general: Clinical courses comprised relapsing-remitting, secondary progressive and progressive-relapsing multiple sclerosis.

General study findings and limits: Compared with controls, patients showed significantly lower normalized Chao1 diversity. Strong same-batch co-clustering of samples appeared with F measure clustering. Among five TRBV segments more frequent in patients than controls were TRBV5-6, TRBV5-1 and TRBV20-1.

With regard to this clonotype: Its cognate antigen is unknown.

cDNA libraries for TCR beta contained unique molecular identifiers. Starting from around 1 to 10 million T cells, the study yielded roughly 0.5 million cDNA molecules. TCRdb redid the calling of the PCR reads with MiXCR, one entry per CDR3 protein. The sample lists about 800,000 distinct CDR3 sequences, 25% to 30% occurring once. The V gene lost 1 base and the J gene lost 4 bases, with 11 bases spanning the gap. CDR3 length: 15 amino acids. Germline V gene data show CDR1 as SGHTA and CDR2 as FQGNSA. The chain carries TRBV7-2 and TRBJ1-3; D remains ambiguous. The sample was blood. The receptor's source is a girl aged 5 to 17 with multiple sclerosis. CDR3 coding DNA: TGTGCCAGCAGCTTAGTCGCCTTACAAGGAAACACCATATATTTT. Amino acids: CASSLVALQGNTIYF. The full variable domain, with the rest looked up from reference TRBV7-2 and TRBJ1-3, is GAGVSQSPSNKVTEKGKDVELRCDPISGHTALYWYRQSLGQGLEFLIYFQGNSAPDKSGLPSDRFSAERTGGSVSTLTIQRTQQEDSAVYLCASSLVALQGNTIYFGEGSWLTVV.